These T cell receptor beta chains were read from a single sample in a study of CD8+CD57+ T cells in acquired aplastic anemia. TCRdb re-derived calls from the reads in MiXCR, one entry per CDR3 protein. The data show 200,000 or so distinct CDR3 sequences, with 65% seen just once and roughly 64% held by the top ten. The specimen sequenced was sorted CD4+, CD8+, or CD8+CD57+ T cells (not recorded which) from PBMCs. The receptors were sampled from a human donor with aplastic anemia. CDR3s include the opening cysteine and the closing phenylalanine or tryptophan. A D gene is named only where the DNA matches it firmly. Some rows have no size entry. The others give once, few or many, or a class for an expanded clone.

d_call | j_call | clone_size | v_call | cdr3_nt | cdr3_aa
- | TRBJ2-6 | - | TRBV7-6 | TGTGCCAGCAGCTGGCCTTGGTCGGGTAACTCCGGAGTCCTGACTTTC | CASSWPWSGNSGVLTF
- | TRBJ1-6 | - | TRBV7-6 | TGTGCCAGCAGCTTAGTTGTGGATTCACCCCTCCACTTT | CASSLVVDSPLHF
- | TRBJ2-2 | - | TRBV14 | TGTGCCAGCAGCCCCCAAGCGACAGGGGAGCTGTTTTTT | CASSPQATGELFF
- | TRBJ2-1 | few | TRBV7-3 | TGTGCCAGCAGCCCGGTTGACAGTAGCTACAATGAGCAGTTCTTC | CASSPVDSSYNEQFF
- | TRBJ1-1 | - | TRBV7-2 | TGTGCCATACTCCCGGTGGGGAACACTGAAGCTTTCTTT | CAILPVGNTEAFF
- | TRBJ2-2 | - | TRBV10-2 | TGCGCCAGCAGGGGCGGACAGAACACCGGGGAGCTGTTTTTT | CASRGGQNTGELFF
- | TRBJ2-1 | - | TRBV20-1 | TGCAGTGCTGGACCCACGAGCTCCTACAATGAGCAGTTCTTC | CSAGPTSSYNEQFF
- | TRBJ2-7 | many | TRBV6-2/TRBV6-3 | TGTGCCAGCAGTTATAGATCGGGGGATTCGAAATCCTACGAGCAGTACTTC | CASSYRSGDSKSYEQYF
TRBD1 | TRBJ1-1 | - | TRBV15 | TGTGCCACCAGCAGATCGACAGGGGGTTACAATGAGCAGTTCTTT | CATSRSTGGYNEQFF
- | TRBJ2-1 | many | TRBV4-1 | TGCGCCAGCAGCCAAGTTGATGAGCAGTTCTTC | CASSQVDEQFF
- | TRBJ2-7 | - | TRBV12-5 | TGTGCTAGTGGTTCTATGGGGACCGGTAACTACGAGCAGTACTTC | CASGSMGTGNYEQYF
TRBD1 | TRBJ1-2 | - | TRBV20-1 | TGCAGTGCGCTTAGTTGGGACAGGGACGATAACTATGGCTACACCTTC | CSALSWDRDDNYGYTF
- | TRBJ1-6 | - | TRBV2 | TGTGCCAGCAGTGACATTTCACCCCTCCACTTT | CASSDISPLHF
- | TRBJ2-7 | many | TRBV10-2 | TGCGCCAGCAGCCGGGACATAGACTACGAGCAGTACTTC | CASSRDIDYEQYF
- | TRBJ2-1 | - | TRBV12-3/TRBV12-4 | TGTGCCAGCAGTTTAGCGGGAGGCTCCTACAATGAGCGGTTCTTC | CASSLAGGSYNERFF
- | TRBJ2-1 | - | TRBV29-1 | TGCAGCGTCGCGGGCGACAATGAGCAGTTCTTC | CSVAGDNEQFF
TRBD1 | TRBJ1-5 | - | TRBV12-3/TRBV12-4 | TGTGCCAGCAGTTCTATAGGGACAGTGGCTCAGCCCCAGCATTTT | CASSSIGTVAQPQHF
- | TRBJ1-5 | - | TRBV7-2 | TGTGCCAGCAGCTTAGAGACGGGCAATCAGCCCCAGCATTTT | CASSLETGNQPQHF
- | TRBJ2-7 | few | TRBV7-9 | TGTGCCAGCAGCTCCCGAGGCCCCGAAGAGCAGTACTTC | CASSSRGPEEQYF
- | TRBJ2-3 | - | TRBV2 | TGTGCCAGCAGCACGGGGGGCGTCACAGATACGCAGTATTTT | CASSTGGVTDTQYF
- | TRBJ2-3 | - | TRBV9 | TGTGCCAGCAGCGTGACTCGCACAGATACGCAGTATTTT | CASSVTRTDTQYF
TRBD1 | TRBJ1-6 | once | TRBV5-4 | TGTGCCAGCACCCTAAGGGGGCTAACCTATAATTCACCCCTCCACTTT | CASTLRGLTYNSPLHF
- | TRBJ1-1 | - | TRBV29-1 | TGCAGCGTTTACGGTGACTGGATGAACACTGGAGCTTTCTTT | CSVYGDWMNTGAFF
- | TRBJ2-7 | - | TRBV15 | TGTGCCACCAGCAGAGATAGGGCAGCCTACGAGCAGTACTTC | CATSRDRAAYEQYF
TRBD1 | TRBJ2-7 | few | TRBV15 | TGTGCCACCAGCAGCTCCAGGTCGGGACAGGGCATTTTCGAGCAGTACTTC | CATSSSRSGQGIFEQYF
- | TRBJ2-3 | - | TRBV20-1 | TGCAGTGCTAAGGTTCCCCACACAGATACGCAGTATTTT | CSAKVPHTDTQYF
- | TRBJ1-2 | - | TRBV20-1 | TGCAGTGCTTGGGGGTCAGGGAACTATGGCTACACCTTC | CSAWGSGNYGYTF
- | TRBJ2-2 | - | TRBV29-1 | TGCAGCGTTGACCCCGTCGGGGGCGGGGAGCTGTTTTTT | CSVDPVGGGELFF
- | TRBJ1-1 | - | TRBV9 | TGTGCCAGCAGCGTGGGTGGTGGGGGCCTAAACACTGAAGCTTTCTTT | CASSVGGGGLNTEAFF
TRBD1 | TRBJ2-7 | - | TRBV20-1 | TGCAGTGCTAGAGATAGTAGGGGACAGGGGGCTCGGGAGCAGTACTTC | CSARDSRGQGAREQYF
- | TRBJ2-5 | - | TRBV7-9 | TGTGCCAGCAGCCCAAGGACAGCACGGGAGACCCAGTACTTC | CASSPRTARETQYF
- | TRBJ1-2 | many | TRBV19 | TGTGCCAGTAGTATCCGGACCTATGGCTACACCTTC | CASSIRTYGYTF
- | TRBJ1-2 | - | TRBV19 | TGTGCCAGTATGACTGGACAGCTCTATGGCTACACCTTC | CASMTGQLYGYTF
TRBD1 | TRBJ1-2 | many | TRBV7-2 | TGTGCCAGCAGCTCGCGACAGGGGGCCAACTATGGCTACACCTTC | CASSSRQGANYGYTF
- | TRBJ2-1 | - | TRBV7-6 | TGTGCCAGCAGCTTAGTCGTAGCACGGTCCCACAATGAGCAGTTCTTC | CASSLVVARSHNEQFF
TRBD2 | TRBJ2-7 | once | TRBV20-1 | TGCAGTGCTAGAGATAGGCTAGCGGGCCTACACGAGCAGTACTTC | CSARDRLAGLHEQYF
TRBD1 | TRBJ2-3 | many | TRBV5-1 | TGCGCCAGCAGCCCTGCAGGGACAGGGGGCACAGATACGCAGTATTTT | CASSPAGTGGTDTQYF
- | TRBJ2-1 | few | TRBV9 | TGTGCCAGCAGCGTAGTAGCATTGGGTGAGCAGTTCTTC | CASSVVALGEQFF
- | TRBJ1-2 | few | TRBV10-3 | TGTGCCATCAGTGAGTCCGGCAAGGCATCGTCTTTTGGCTACACCTTC | CAISESGKASSFGYTF
- | TRBJ1-2 | few | TRBV15 | TGTGCCACCAGCAGAGCGGCGCTGGACTATGGCTACACCTTC | CATSRAALDYGYTF
TRBD2 | TRBJ2-5 | - | TRBV29-1 | TGCAGCGTGACGGGACTAGCGGGGGTAGAGACCCAGTACTTC | CSVTGLAGVETQYF
- | TRBJ2-7 | few | TRBV10-3 | TGTGCCATCAGTTCCCGGGACGGGCCCTACGAGCAGTACTTC | CAISSRDGPYEQYF
- | TRBJ2-5 | - | TRBV2 | TGTGCCAGCAGTGGCAAAGCAGGGGACCCTTCAGAGACCCAGTACTTC | CASSGKAGDPSETQYF